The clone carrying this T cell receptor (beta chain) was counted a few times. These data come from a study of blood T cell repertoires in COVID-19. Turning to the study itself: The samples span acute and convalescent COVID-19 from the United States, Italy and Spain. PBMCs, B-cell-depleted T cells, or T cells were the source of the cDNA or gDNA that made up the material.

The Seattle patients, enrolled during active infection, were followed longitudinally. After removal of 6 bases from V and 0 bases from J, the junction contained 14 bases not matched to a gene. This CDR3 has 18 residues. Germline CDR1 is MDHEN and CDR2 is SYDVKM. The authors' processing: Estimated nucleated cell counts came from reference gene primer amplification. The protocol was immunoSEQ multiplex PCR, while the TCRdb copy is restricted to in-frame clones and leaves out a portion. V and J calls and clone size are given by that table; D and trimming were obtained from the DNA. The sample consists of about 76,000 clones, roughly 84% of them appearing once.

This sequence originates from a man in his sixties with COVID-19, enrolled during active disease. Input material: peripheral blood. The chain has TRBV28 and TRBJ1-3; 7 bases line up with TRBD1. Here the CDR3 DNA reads TGTGCCAGCAGCCTTCCCCCGGGACAGCCGATCTCTGGAAACACCATATATTTT. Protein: CASSLPPGQPISGNTIYF.